The next 11 T cell receptor beta chains were all read from a single sample in a study of cytomegalovirus exposure and HLA in healthy donors. With 60 Vbeta and 13 Jbeta primers, the PCR was carried out. The assay was immunoSEQ multiplex PCR, and TCRdb's table has in-frame clones only and misses some. The data show about 83,000 clones, 70% to 75% seen once. Specimen: PBMCs. The receptors derive from a man in his 60s in good health and CMV-seronegative.

The chain joins TRBV9 to TRBJ2-5, with a possible D match to TRBD2 (7 bases). Trimming took off 0 bases at V and 8 bases at J, with 14 bases between the two ends. The CDR3 runs 14 residues. The germline gives CDR1 SGDLS, CDR2 YYNGEE. The CDR3 region has the DNA TGTGCCAGCAGCGTAGGACTAGCAGGGGTAACCCAGTACTTC. Residues: CASSVGLAGVTQYF.

V usage is TRBV29-1 and J usage is TRBJ1-2, with 10 bases matching TRBD1. The CDR3 covers 12 residues. Germline loops: CDR1 SQVTM, CDR2 ANQGSEA. The junction had 3 bases not matched to a gene; V was cut back by 4 bases and J by 7 bases. CDR3 sequence: CSVGTGGTGYTF. CDR3 DNA sequence: TGCAGCGTTGGGACAGGGGGTACTGGCTACACCTTC.

The chain is built from TRBV6-5 and TRBJ2-1; tentative D call: TRBD1 (6 bases). The germline V and J ends were trimmed by 5 bases and 7 bases, with 12 bases remaining between them. The CDR3 consists of 13 residues. Per germline, CDR1 MNHEY and CDR2 SVGAGI. The CDR3 loop reads CASSTDSLNEQFF. CDR3 bases: TGTGCCAGCAGTACGGACAGCCTAAATGAGCAGTTCTTC.

The V gene is TRBV5-1, the J gene TRBJ2-6, with TRBD1 matching over 8 bases. The V and J ends lost 4 bases and 0 bases, in that order; junction bases with no gene match: 12. This CDR3 has 19 amino acids. In germline, CDR1 is SGHRS, CDR2 YFSETQ. The DNA for the CDR3 is TGCGCCAGCAGCCACGGTCGGACAGGGACCGTCTCTGGGGCCAACGTCCTGACTTTC. Translation: CASSHGRTGTVSGANVLTF.

This clone was recorded a few times. The CDR3 protein is CASSFRGAFSYEQYF. Written as DNA, the CDR3 is TGTGCCAGCAGTTTCCGGGGGGCTTTCTCCTACGAGCAGTACTTC. The V and J genes are TRBV27 and TRBJ2-7; D possibly corresponds to TRBD2 (7 bases). Germline V CDR1 and CDR2: MNHEY, SMNVEV (reference sequence). Trimming left V 3 bases short and J 0 bases short, with 12 bases between. The CDR3 sequence is 15 residues long.

This clone was picked up one time. The chain is built from TRBV2 and TRBJ2-7, with 13 bases fitting TRBD2. Germline V CDR1 and CDR2: SNHLY, FYNNEI. After removal of 3 bases from V and 3 bases from J, the junction contained 11 bases not matched to a gene. The CDR3 has 18 amino acids. The CDR3 DNA sequence: TGTGCCAGCAGTGACACGACTAGCGGGGGGTTTTCTTACTACGAGCAGTACTTC. This gives the protein CASSDTTSGGFSYYEQYF.

The V gene is TRBV27, the J gene TRBJ1-4; 11 bases agree with TRBD1. Germline loops: CDR1 MNHEY, CDR2 SMNVEV (reference sequence). The trim removed 7 bases at V and 6 bases at J, leaving 10 bases unmatched. This CDR3 spans 16 amino acids. The CDR3 sequence: CASTTRTGGVYEKLFF. Written as DNA, the CDR3 is TGTGCCAGCACCACCAGGACAGGGGGCGTGTATGAAAAACTGTTTTTT.

The table lists this clone with a few counts. The J gene is TRBJ1-6, the V gene TRBV9, with D tentatively TRBD1 (5 bases). The V and J ends lost 0 bases and 7 bases respectively, with 20 bases between them. CDR1 is SGDLS, CDR2 YYNGEE, per germline. The CDR3 runs 18 residues. The CDR3 region is CASSVATEDGGGNSPLHF. Written as DNA, the CDR3 is TGTGCCAGCAGCGTAGCTACCGAAGACGGCGGGGGAAATTCACCCCTCCACTTT.

The rearrangement joins TRBV10-3 to TRBJ2-6, with D tentatively TRBD2 (5 bases). V lost 0 bases to trimming and J lost 0 bases, with 9 bases between them. The CDR3 is 17 amino acids. Looked up from germline, CDR1 is ENHRY and CDR2 is SYGVKD. The CDR3 region is CAISESSGVSGANVLTF. DNA for the CDR3: TGTGCCATCAGTGAGTCAAGCGGAGTCTCTGGGGCCAACGTCCTGACTTTC.

The chain couples TRBV7-8 to TRBJ1-1; weak D call: TRBD1 (5 bases). V was pared by 4 bases and J by 0 bases, with 15 bases between. The CDR3 extends over 16 amino acids. Germline CDR1 and CDR2: SGHVS and FQNEAQ. The CDR3 loop reads CASSSLIGHMNTEAFF. CDR3 nucleotides: TGTGCCAGCAGCTCCCTGATCGGACACATGAACACTGAAGCTTTCTTT.

The chain is built from TRBV12-5 and TRBJ2-3; 8 nucleotides align to TRBD2. V was pared by 6 bases and J by 2 bases, with 7 bases of the junction left unmatched. The germline gives CDR1 LGHNT, CDR2 FRNRAP. The CDR3 extends over 15 amino acids. CDR3 sequence reads: CASGPGGGYTDTQYF. The CDR3 coding sequence is TGTGCTAGTGGCCCGGGGGGGGGTTACACAGATACGCAGTATTTT.